This TCR beta chain appears in the sequencing data of a study of blood T cells in healthy people across ages. As for this clonotype: A much bigger clone sits one base away, suggesting this may be a read error.

V lost 1 base and J 11 bases, leaving 20 bases between the germline ends. Germline assignment: CDR1 SGHTA and CDR2 FQGTGA. The CDR3 extends over 15 amino acids. Alongside a J-beta primer mix, a sample-barcoded 5' primer served in a second PCR lasting roughly 6 to 11 cycles. TCRdb processed the 5' RACE reads anew with MiXCR; each CDR3 protein has one entry. The profile covers about 1,800,000 distinct CDR3 sequences, with roughly 27% appearing a single time and roughly 8% taken by the ten largest. The receptor's source is a young woman in good health. This chain joins TRBV7-3 and TRBJ2-5, with D uncertain. Sequenced material: blood. CDR3 loop: CASSLNAPPNNEQYF. The CDR3 region has the DNA TGTGCCAGCAGCTTAAATGCGCCGCCCAACAATGAGCAGTACTTC.